This passage covers 11 T cell receptor beta chains from one sample sequenced in a study of T cell responses to AZD1222 COVID-19 vaccine. Some clones are missing from TCRdb's copy, which holds only in-frame ones; the method was immunoSEQ multiplex PCR. The sample holds some 150,000 clones, more than 75% seen once. The sequencing used peripheral blood, collected 28 days after the second AZD1222 dose. These receptors were collected from an adult who received the AZD1222 COVID-19 vaccine.

The genes are TRBV5-1 and TRBJ2-3; 11 bases are a match to TRBD2. CDR1 is SGHRS and CDR2 is YFSETQ in the germline V gene. This CDR3 has 17 residues. Trimming took 0 bases from V and 2 from J; bases not matched to a gene: 5. CDR3 region: CASSLDGSGGATDTQYF. As DNA, the CDR3 is TGCGCCAGCAGCTTGGATGGTAGCGGGGGGGCCACAGATACGCAGTATTTT.

The V gene is TRBV11-2, the J gene TRBJ2-2; 9 bases map to TRBD1. Germline CDR1 reads SGHAT; CDR2 reads FQNNGV. The CDR3 spans 17 residues. The V and J ends lost 4 bases and 4 bases, in that order; junction bases with no gene match: 10. The DNA for the CDR3 is TGTGCCAGCAGCTCGCGTCCGGACAGGGGATTCACCGGGGAGCTGTTTTTT. It codes for CASSSRPDRGFTGELFF.

The chain carries TRBV7-2 and TRBJ1-5; a possible D gene is TRBD1 (5 bases). The germline gives CDR1 SGHTA, CDR2 FQGNSA. Trimming removed 8 bases at V and 3 bases at J, with 8 bases between. The length of the CDR3 is 12 residues. The CDR3 here is CASGGYNQPQHF. In DNA, the CDR3 is TGTGCCAGCGGGGGGTACAATCAGCCCCAGCATTTT.

This clone showed up just once. The gene calls are TRBV5-6 and TRBJ2-2, with a weak D call TRBD1 (6 bases). CDR3 length equals 15 residues. Germline values: CDR1 SGHDT, CDR2 YYEEEE. V was trimmed by 4 bases and J by 4 bases, leaving 14 bases between them. Here the CDR3 DNA reads TGTGCCAGCAGCCCGACCGGGACATTCACCGGGGAGCTGTTTTTT. Its protein is CASSPTGTFTGELFF.

The J gene is TRBJ1-4, the V gene TRBV9; 9 bases are a match to TRBD1. J lost 8 bases, V lost 0 bases, and 14 bases had no gene match. The germline V gene encodes CDR1 SGDLS and CDR2 YYNGEE. The CDR3 extends over 18 amino acids. The CDR3 nucleotides read TGTGCCAGCAGCGTAGGGGTCCCGGGACAGGGTCGAAGAGAAAAACTGTTTTTT. It codes for CASSVGVPGQGRREKLFF. The entire variable domain, with the rest obtained from reference TRBV9 and TRBJ1-4, is as follows: DSGVTQTPKHLITATGQRVTLRCSPRSGDLSVYWYQQSLDQGLQFLIQYYNGEERAKGNILERFSAQQFPDLHSELNLSSLELGDSALYFCASSVGVPGQGRREKLFFGSGTQLSVL.

This rearrangement joins TRBV7-9 to TRBJ1-1; the D gene is possibly TRBD1 (6 bases). The CDR3 extends over 16 amino acids. Germline CDR1 reads SEHNR; CDR2 reads FQNEAQ (reference sequence). V was cut by 1 base and J by 1 base, with 13 bases left in between. DNA for the CDR3: TGTGCCAGCAGCTTAGGGGGGCGGGGAGAGAACACTGAAGCTTTCTTT. As protein: CASSLGGRGENTEAFF.

This clone was seen a single time. The rearrangement links TRBV5-1 to TRBJ2-1; TRBD1 matches 7 bases. Trimming removed 6 bases from V and 0 bases from J; junction bases left unmatched: 9. Germline assignment: CDR1 SGHRS and CDR2 YFSETQ. The CDR3 totals 16 residues. The CDR3 reads CASKTETGISYNEQFF. CDR3 DNA: TGCGCCAGCAAGACTGAGACAGGGATCTCCTACAATGAGCAGTTCTTC.

This sequence joins TRBV11-2 and TRBJ2-2, with TRBD1 identical over 10 bases. The CDR3 runs 16 residues. Trimming removed 5 bases from V and 5 bases from J; junction bases left unmatched: 8. Germline loops: CDR1 SGHAT, CDR2 FQNNGV. The CDR3 DNA reads TGTGCCAGCAGCCGGGGACAGGGGAAATGGACCGGGGAGCTGTTTTTT. The encoded protein is CASSRGQGKWTGELFF.

The J gene is TRBJ1-2, the V gene TRBV28; D remains unclear. V lost 1 base and J 7 bases, leaving 10 bases between the germline ends. This CDR3 comprises 13 residues. The germline gives CDR1 MDHEN, CDR2 SYDVKM. CDR3 in amino acids: CASSLYQASGYTF. Here the CDR3 DNA reads TGTGCCAGCAGTTTATATCAGGCTTCTGGCTACACCTTC.

The rearrangement links TRBV6-5 to TRBJ2-5, with D perhaps matching TRBD1 (5 bases). The CDR3 loop spans 14 amino acids. Germline CDR1 reads MNHEY; CDR2 reads SVGAGI. V was cut by 7 bases and J by 3 bases, with 15 bases left in between. CDR3 coding DNA: TGTGCCAGCACGGGCAGGGTCATTAAAGAGACCCAGTACTTC. This sequence encodes CASTGRVIKETQYF.

V usage is TRBV6-5 and J usage is TRBJ1-2, with 11 bases lining up with TRBD1. The CDR3 is 13 residues long. The germline gives CDR1 MNHEY, CDR2 SVGAGI. The V gene end was trimmed by 6 bases and the J gene end by 5 bases; junction bases not matched to a gene: 2. The CDR3 is CASRGDRGYGYTF. The CDR3 nucleotides are TGTGCCAGCAGGGGGGACAGGGGGTATGGCTACACCTTC.